A single T cell receptor (beta chain) is shown here with its context. This sample was taken from a study of control samples from healthy donors and cancer patients. Between the trimmed V and J ends, which lost 6 bases and 0 bases, there was a span of 18 bases. This CDR3 is 17 amino acids long. Germline V gene sequence: CDR1 SNHLY, CDR2 FYNNEI. The repertoire was sequenced with immunoSEQ multiplex PCR; TCRdb's copy has only in-frame clones and lacks some. The data hold around 80,000 clones, with 91% observed a single time. The rearrangement links TRBV2 to TRBJ2-1, with a tentative D call TRBD1 (6 bases). Material: blood. The receptor's source is a man over 45 in good health. CDR3 in amino acids: CASRNLPGHSSYNEQFF. For the CDR3, the DNA is TGTGCCAGCAGGAACTTGCCGGGACACTCCTCCTACAATGAGCAGTTCTTC.